Reported below is one T cell receptor beta chain. Per the authors' pipeline: From reference gene primer amplification, estimates of nucleated cell counts were derived. The protocol was immunoSEQ multiplex PCR, while the TCRdb copy is restricted to in-frame clones and leaves out a portion. V and J calls and clone size are copied from that table; D and trimming were computed from the DNA. This table holds roughly 53,000 clones, 75% to 80% found once. This record belongs to a study of blood T cell repertoires in COVID-19. Whole-study context: Samples representing acute and convalescent COVID-19 were sourced from the United States, Italy and Spain.

This CDR3 spans 14 amino acids. V trimming: 4 bases; J trimming: 5 bases; junction bases outside the gene matches: 7. Germline V gene data show CDR1 as SGHVS and CDR2 as FNYEAQ. This chain joins TRBV7-6 and TRBJ2-5, with 7 bases that match TRBD1. Sequenced material: peripheral blood. The clonotype comes from a man aged 50-59 years with active or convalescent COVID-19. The CDR3 protein is CASSSQRGQETQYF. The DNA of the CDR3 is TGTGCCAGCAGCTCTCAGAGGGGACAGGAGACCCAGTACTTC.